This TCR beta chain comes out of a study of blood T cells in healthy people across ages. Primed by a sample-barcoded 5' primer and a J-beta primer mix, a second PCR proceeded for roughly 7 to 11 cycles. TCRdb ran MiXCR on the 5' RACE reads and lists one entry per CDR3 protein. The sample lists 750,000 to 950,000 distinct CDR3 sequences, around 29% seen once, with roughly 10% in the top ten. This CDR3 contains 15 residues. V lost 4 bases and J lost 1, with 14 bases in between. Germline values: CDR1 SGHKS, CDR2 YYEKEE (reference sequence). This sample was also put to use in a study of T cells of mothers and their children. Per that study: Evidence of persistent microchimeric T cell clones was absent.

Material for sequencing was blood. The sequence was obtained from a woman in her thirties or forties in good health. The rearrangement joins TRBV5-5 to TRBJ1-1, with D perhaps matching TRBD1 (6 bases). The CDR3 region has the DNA TGTGCCAGCAGCCTACAGGGCTCGGCGAACACTGAAGCTTTCTTT. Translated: CASSLQGSANTEAFF.